This T cell receptor (beta chain) was identified in a study of T-cell memory formation after mild COVID-19. About the research overall: Largely donor-specific sequence clusters came from a couple of donors. General study results and limits: The SARS-CoV-2 specificity of second-wave clones reaching peak at day 37 remained unverified. For contracting clones, CD4+ ones sat mainly in CM and EM, CD8+ in EMRA.

The V gene's germline CDR1 is SGHTA and CDR2 FQGTGA. This CDR3 spans 16 amino acids. J lost 5 bases, V lost 3 bases, and 6 bases had no gene match. UMIs and sample barcodes were carried by the TCR alpha and TCR beta cDNA libraries that 5'RACE produced using constant-segment primers. TCRdb reprocessed the 5' RACE reads with MiXCR, giving one entry per CDR3 protein. The data hold around 200,000 distinct CDR3 sequences, with approximately 17% observed a single time. This clonotype was seen a handful of times. Its antigen is not known. The TCR was taken from a man aged 18 to 30 who had mild COVID-19 (a few samples of this study predate the infection). Cell type and time point are not known. The specimen sequenced was PBMCs or a T cell subset sorted from them (not recorded which). This sequence joins TRBV7-3 and TRBJ2-1; 11 bases line up with TRBD2. The CDR3 spells CASSFSGTSGHNEQFF. CDR3 nucleotide sequence: TGTGCCAGCAGCTTTTCCGGGACTAGCGGCCACAATGAGCAGTTCTTC.